The rows below give T cell receptor beta chains drawn from one sample of a study of cytomegalovirus exposure and HLA in healthy donors. This table comes from immunoSEQ multiplex PCR, and its TCRdb copy is limited to in-frame clones, with some not included. This sample yields nearly 80,000 clones, of which 80% to 95% are seen a single time; around 3.3% belongs to the top ten. Material: PBMCs. The receptors were gathered from a woman aged 25-40 years in good health and CMV-seronegative. The CDR3 runs from the conserved cysteine through the conserved F or W. A D gene is named only where the DNA matches it firmly. The size field is filled for only some rows; it gives once, few, many or a size class.

d_gene: -; v_gene: TRBV18; abundance: -; j_gene: TRBJ1-1; CDR3nt: TGTGCCAGCTCACCGTACACGGGATTCGGCACTGAAGCTTTCTTT; CDR3aa: CASSPYTGFGTEAFF
d_gene: TRBD2; v_gene: TRBV19; abundance: once; j_gene: TRBJ2-1; CDR3nt: TGTGCCAGTAGTATAGGCCTTAGCGGGAACCTCGGCAATGAGCAGTTCTTC; CDR3aa: CASSIGLSGNLGNEQFF
d_gene: -; v_gene: TRBV5-1; abundance: -; j_gene: TRBJ2-1; CDR3nt: TGCGCCAGCAGCCCCCGACTGGAGCCCACCCATGAGCAGTTCTTC; CDR3aa: CASSPRLEPTHEQFF
d_gene: TRBD1; v_gene: TRBV4-2; abundance: -; j_gene: TRBJ1-1; CDR3nt: TGTGCCAGCAGCCCAGCCGGACAGGGTGCGAACACTGAAGCTTTCTTT; CDR3aa: CASSPAGQGANTEAFF
d_gene: -; v_gene: TRBV7-9; abundance: -; j_gene: TRBJ1-1; CDR3nt: TGTGCCAGCAGCCCCGGGAGATTAAGACTGAACACTGAAGCTTTCTTT; CDR3aa: CASSPGRLRLNTEAFF
d_gene: -; v_gene: TRBV6-5; abundance: -; j_gene: TRBJ1-3; CDR3nt: TGTGCCAGCAGTTACTCGAACCAGAACTCTGGAAACACCATATATTTT; CDR3aa: CASSYSNQNSGNTIYF
d_gene: -; v_gene: TRBV5-1; abundance: -; j_gene: TRBJ1-3; CDR3nt: TGCGCCAGCACCGAGGGCACCTCTGGAAACACCATATATTTT; CDR3aa: CASTEGTSGNTIYF
d_gene: TRBD2; v_gene: TRBV7-9; abundance: -; j_gene: TRBJ2-7; CDR3nt: TGTGCCAGCAGCCCCACAGGGGGGCTAGCGGGAGCAAGAGAGCAGTACTTC; CDR3aa: CASSPTGGLAGAREQYF
d_gene: -; v_gene: TRBV29-1; abundance: -; j_gene: TRBJ1-1; CDR3nt: TGCAGCGTTCCCAGACAGGTTGATATGAACACTGAAGCTTTCTTT; CDR3aa: CSVPRQVDMNTEAFF
d_gene: TRBD1; v_gene: TRBV6-1; abundance: -; j_gene: TRBJ1-5; CDR3nt: TGTGCCAGCAGCGCACAGGGGACCAATCAGCCCCAGCATTTT; CDR3aa: CASSAQGTNQPQHF
d_gene: TRBD2; v_gene: TRBV6-1; abundance: -; j_gene: TRBJ2-7; CDR3nt: TGTGCCAGCAGGGAACCGGGACTAGCGCGCACCTACGAGCAGTACTTC; CDR3aa: CASREPGLARTYEQYF
d_gene: TRBD1; v_gene: TRBV4-1; abundance: -; j_gene: TRBJ1-2; CDR3nt: TGCGCCAGCAGCCCAACCTCCGATGAGAGGGGGCGGAGAGGCTACACCTTC; CDR3aa: CASSPTSDERGRRGYTF
d_gene: -; v_gene: TRBV7-2; abundance: -; j_gene: TRBJ2-1; CDR3nt: TGTGCCAGCAGCTTTATAATTAACAATGAGCAGTTCTTC; CDR3aa: CASSFIINNEQFF
d_gene: -; v_gene: TRBV25-1; abundance: -; j_gene: TRBJ2-5; CDR3nt: TGTGCCAGTTCTCGAAGGGGGGGGGAGACCCAGTACTTC; CDR3aa: CASSRRGGETQYF
d_gene: -; v_gene: TRBV4-3; abundance: -; j_gene: TRBJ1-4; CDR3nt: TGCGCCAGCAGCCAAGAAACTGGTATCGAAAACGGAAAACTGTTTTTT; CDR3aa: CASSQETGIENGKLFF
d_gene: TRBD1; v_gene: TRBV6-4; abundance: -; j_gene: TRBJ2-2; CDR3nt: TGTGCCAGCAGTGTCAACCCAGGGGGCGCAACCACCGGGGAGCTGTTTTTT; CDR3aa: CASSVNPGGATTGELFF
d_gene: -; v_gene: TRBV4-1; abundance: -; j_gene: TRBJ1-2; CDR3nt: TGCGCCAGCAGCCAAGGAAAGGGGTCCGACAGGTATGGCTACACCTTC; CDR3aa: CASSQGKGSDRYGYTF
d_gene: -; v_gene: TRBV19; abundance: once; j_gene: TRBJ1-1; CDR3nt: TGTGCCAGTAGTATAGGGGGCAGAACTTTAACCATGAACACTGAAGCTTTCTTT; CDR3aa: CASSIGGRTLTMNTEAFF
d_gene: -; v_gene: TRBV19; abundance: -; j_gene: TRBJ2-7; CDR3nt: TGTGCCAGTAGTACCAGGGGTAGCTCCTACGAGCAGTACTTC; CDR3aa: CASSTRGSSYEQYF
d_gene: TRBD1; v_gene: TRBV5-1; abundance: -; j_gene: TRBJ1-5; CDR3nt: TGCGCCAGCAGCTTCGCTGGGACAGATAGCAATCAGCCCCAGCATTTT; CDR3aa: CASSFAGTDSNQPQHF
d_gene: -; v_gene: TRBV18; abundance: -; j_gene: TRBJ1-1; CDR3nt: TGTGCCAGCTCATCCCTTTACACTGAAGCTTTCTTT; CDR3aa: CASSSLYTEAFF
d_gene: TRBD1; v_gene: TRBV15; abundance: -; j_gene: TRBJ2-3; CDR3nt: TGTGCCACCAGCTCCTGGACAGGGAGGACAGATACGCAGTATTTT; CDR3aa: CATSSWTGRTDTQYF
d_gene: TRBD1; v_gene: TRBV5-1; abundance: once; j_gene: TRBJ1-6; CDR3nt: TGCGCCAGCAGCGACGGGACAGGGGTTAGTGTCGATTCACCCCTCCACTTT; CDR3aa: CASSDGTGVSVDSPLHF
d_gene: TRBD1; v_gene: TRBV28; abundance: -; j_gene: TRBJ1-1; CDR3nt: TGTGCCAGCAGTTTTCACGGACAGGGAGGCTCTGCTGAAGCTTTCTTT; CDR3aa: CASSFHGQGGSAEAFF
d_gene: TRBD1; v_gene: TRBV28; abundance: -; j_gene: TRBJ1-1; CDR3nt: TGTGCCAGCAGCGGAACAGGGGCCACTGAAGCTTTCTTT; CDR3aa: CASSGTGATEAFF
d_gene: -; v_gene: TRBV2; abundance: -; j_gene: TRBJ2-2; CDR3nt: TGTGCCAGCAGTACCTATTTCGGGGAGCTGTTTTTT; CDR3aa: CASSTYFGELFF
d_gene: -; v_gene: TRBV7-2; abundance: -; j_gene: TRBJ1-1; CDR3nt: TGTGCCAGCAGCTTCAGGGGCATGAACACTGAAGCTTTCTTT; CDR3aa: CASSFRGMNTEAFF
d_gene: -; v_gene: TRBV7-2; abundance: -; j_gene: TRBJ1-2; CDR3nt: TGTGCCAGCAGCTTTGGAGGGGACTATGGCTACACCTTC; CDR3aa: CASSFGGDYGYTF
d_gene: TRBD1; v_gene: TRBV18; abundance: -; j_gene: TRBJ1-2; CDR3nt: TGTGCCAGCTCACCACCGACAGGGTATAGCTATGGCTACACCTTC; CDR3aa: CASSPPTGYSYGYTF
d_gene: TRBD2; v_gene: TRBV28; abundance: -; j_gene: TRBJ2-1; CDR3nt: TGTGCCAGCAGAGTGGGACTAGCGAAAACCAATGAGCAGTTCTTC; CDR3aa: CASRVGLAKTNEQFF
d_gene: -; v_gene: TRBV19; abundance: -; j_gene: TRBJ1-2; CDR3nt: TGTGCCAGTAGTATTCTGTTTACAGTGAGAACTAACTATGGCTACACCTTC; CDR3aa: CASSILFTVRTNYGYTF
d_gene: TRBD1; v_gene: TRBV5-5; abundance: -; j_gene: TRBJ1-1; CDR3nt: TGTGCCAGCAGTTCCGGGACAGAGTATGAAGCTTTCTTT; CDR3aa: CASSSGTEYEAFF
d_gene: -; v_gene: TRBV18; abundance: -; j_gene: TRBJ1-3; CDR3nt: TGTGCCAGCCAAATCACCCGGCGGCCGACGAACTCTGGAAACACCATATATTTT; CDR3aa: CASQITRRPTNSGNTIYF
d_gene: TRBD2; v_gene: TRBV30; abundance: -; j_gene: TRBJ2-1; CDR3nt: TGTGCCTGGAGTATTAGCGGGACCTACAATGAGCAGTTCTTC; CDR3aa: CAWSISGTYNEQFF
d_gene: TRBD2; v_gene: TRBV7-7; abundance: -; j_gene: TRBJ2-5; CDR3nt: TGTGCTAGCAGCCCCGGACTAGCGGGAGGAGAGACCCAGTACTTC; CDR3aa: CASSPGLAGGETQYF
d_gene: TRBD2; v_gene: TRBV19; abundance: once; j_gene: TRBJ2-3; CDR3nt: TGTGCCAGTAGTACCTCTCGACTAGCGGGAGGCCCCACAGATACGCAGTATTTT; CDR3aa: CASSTSRLAGGPTDTQYF
d_gene: TRBD1; v_gene: TRBV18; abundance: -; j_gene: TRBJ1-5; CDR3nt: TGTGCCAGCTCACCAGGACAGGGAACGCGCAATCAGCCCCAGCATTTT; CDR3aa: CASSPGQGTRNQPQHF
d_gene: TRBD1; v_gene: TRBV4-1; abundance: once; j_gene: TRBJ2-5; CDR3nt: TGCGCCAGCAGCCTGGGACAGAAACAAGAGACCCAGTACTTC; CDR3aa: CASSLGQKQETQYF
d_gene: TRBD1; v_gene: TRBV5-6; abundance: -; j_gene: TRBJ2-3; CDR3nt: TGTGCCAGCAGCTTCTACAGGGGACCAGATACGCAGTATTTT; CDR3aa: CASSFYRGPDTQYF
d_gene: TRBD2; v_gene: TRBV10-3; abundance: -; j_gene: TRBJ2-3; CDR3nt: TGTGCCATCAGTGCTCCCGGGACTAGCGGGAATACGCAGTATTTT; CDR3aa: CAISAPGTSGNTQYF
d_gene: TRBD1; v_gene: TRBV19; abundance: -; j_gene: TRBJ1-1; CDR3nt: TGTGCCAGTACCCGATCCGGGACAGGAGCCTTCCAGAACACTGAAGCTTTCTTT; CDR3aa: CASTRSGTGAFQNTEAFF
d_gene: -; v_gene: TRBV7-2; abundance: -; j_gene: TRBJ2-3; CDR3nt: TGTGCCAGCAGCCCACGACTAGTAACAGATACGCAGTATTTT; CDR3aa: CASSPRLVTDTQYF
d_gene: -; v_gene: TRBV6-5; abundance: -; j_gene: TRBJ1-5; CDR3nt: TGTGCCAGCAGTTCGAGAGGGACTGGTCCCCAGCATTTT; CDR3aa: CASSSRGTGPQHF
d_gene: TRBD1; v_gene: TRBV28; abundance: -; j_gene: TRBJ1-6; CDR3nt: TGTGCCAGCAGTTCCTCTCTCGACAGGGCCAATTCACCCCTCCACTTT; CDR3aa: CASSSSLDRANSPLHF
d_gene: -; v_gene: TRBV4-1; abundance: few; j_gene: TRBJ1-1; CDR3nt: TGCGCCAGCAGCCAAGGAGGTGCCACTGAAGCTTTCTTT; CDR3aa: CASSQGGATEAFF
d_gene: TRBD2; v_gene: TRBV7-8; abundance: -; j_gene: TRBJ2-3; CDR3nt: TGTGCCAGCAGCCGCAGATCGGGAGGGCCGGATACGCAGTATTTT; CDR3aa: CASSRRSGGPDTQYF
d_gene: TRBD1; v_gene: TRBV2; abundance: few; j_gene: TRBJ1-5; CDR3nt: TGTGCCAGCAGATCACAGGGGAGTCAGCCCCAGCATTTT; CDR3aa: CASRSQGSQPQHF
d_gene: TRBD1; v_gene: TRBV28; abundance: -; j_gene: TRBJ1-2; CDR3nt: TGTGCCAGCAGTTTAGTTTCCGGGGCAGGGGGGAATGGCTACACCTTC; CDR3aa: CASSLVSGAGGNGYTF
d_gene: TRBD1; v_gene: TRBV5-6; abundance: -; j_gene: TRBJ1-2; CDR3nt: TGTGCCAGCAGCGATTCCGACGGACAGGGAGGTTATGGCTACACCTTC; CDR3aa: CASSDSDGQGGYGYTF
d_gene: -; v_gene: TRBV28; abundance: -; j_gene: TRBJ2-7; CDR3nt: TGTGCCTGTAATACAGGGTTTCGGGTGGAGCAGTACTTC; CDR3aa: CACNTGFRVEQYF
d_gene: TRBD1; v_gene: TRBV27; abundance: -; j_gene: TRBJ1-2; CDR3nt: TGTGCCAGCAGTTTATCGTTGGGACAGGGGTATAGAGGCTACACCTTC; CDR3aa: CASSLSLGQGYRGYTF
d_gene: TRBD2; v_gene: TRBV14; abundance: -; j_gene: TRBJ2-1; CDR3nt: TGTGCCAGCAGCCAAGCGAGACTAGCGGGAATCTATGAGCAGTTCTTC; CDR3aa: CASSQARLAGIYEQFF
d_gene: TRBD2; v_gene: TRBV5-1; abundance: -; j_gene: TRBJ2-5; CDR3nt: TGCGCCAGCAGCTCGACTAGCGGGAGTGGGGAGACCCAGTACTTC; CDR3aa: CASSSTSGSGETQYF
d_gene: -; v_gene: TRBV23-1; abundance: -; j_gene: TRBJ1-2; CDR3nt: TGCGCCAGCAGCCTCCGCGTAGCTAACTATGGCTACACCTTC; CDR3aa: CASSLRVANYGYTF
d_gene: TRBD2; v_gene: TRBV7-2; abundance: -; j_gene: TRBJ2-5; CDR3nt: TGTGCCAGCAGCTTAGCTAGCGGGGGGGCCGAGACCCAGTACTTC; CDR3aa: CASSLASGGAETQYF